Included here is one T cell receptor (beta chain) sequence, with context. A read error may account for a junction end that differs from germline. CDR3 length: 11 amino acids. Germline CDR1 is ENHRY and CDR2 is SYGVKD. PCR amplification relied on 60 Vbeta primers (plus 13 Jbeta primers). Clones were sequenced by immunoSEQ multiplex PCR, and TCRdb holds only the in-frame ones, with some missing. The table shows 50,000 to 65,000 clones, with around 82% occurring only once. This entry comes from a study of cytomegalovirus exposure and HLA in healthy donors. This receptor was identified in a woman between 18 and 30 years old in good health and CMV-seronegative. The V and J genes are TRBV10-3 and TRBJ2-7, with TRBD2 identical over 7 bases. Sample: PBMCs. The CDR3: CAISEGGERYF. In DNA form, the CDR3 reads TGTGCCATCAGTGAGGGGGGGGAGCGGTACTTC.